A single sample is the source of the 18 T cell receptor beta chains below, sequenced in a study of T cells expressing NK-cell markers (dated by TCRdb to 2019 to 2021). Library preparation used 5' RACE. Sequenced on an Illumina HiSeq 2000. After the reads were reprocessed by TCRdb, one entry was made per CDR3 protein sequence, with no DNA. This sample's clone table shows about 460,000 distinct CDR3 sequences. The ten largest clones capture around 1.4% of the sample. The sample was blood T cells: a sorted CD56 or NKG2C T cell subset, CD4+ or CD8+ T cells, or bulk PBMC T cells (not recorded which). All receptors derive from a woman aged 50 to 65 in good health. Donor details come from another sample of the same person, matched by shared clones.

The V call is TRBV12-5, the J call TRBJ1-5; the D gene TCRdb calls, TRBD1, cannot be checked with no DNA. CDR3 size: 16 residues. The germline V gene encodes CDR1 LGHNT and CDR2 FRNRAP. CDR3 residues: CASGLMAGGRDQPQHF.

The rearrangement uses TRBV12-3 or TRBV12-4 and TRBJ2-7; TCRdb selects TRBD2, and the lack of DNA leaves this call unchecked. CDR3 length: 15 residues. The CDR3 region is CASSLGSSGSYEQYF.

The chain joins TRBV7-8 to TRBJ2-1; with no DNA, the TCRdb D assignment of TRBD1 cannot be verified. Germline V gene data show CDR1 as SGHVS and CDR2 as FQNEAQ. The CDR3 loop spans 14 amino acids. The CDR3 here is CASSLREQGNEQFF.

The chain links TRBV12-3 or TRBV12-4 to TRBJ1-4; the TCRdb D gene call, TRBD1, has no DNA to confirm it. This CDR3 has 13 amino acids. CDR3 protein: CASSIGQREKLFF.

CDR3 loop: CATSVRSFSYNEQFF. The rearrangement joins TRBV24-1 to TRBJ2-1. Germline V CDR1 and CDR2: KGHDR, SFDVKD. The CDR3 length is 15 residues.

This sequence joins TRBV6-2 or TRBV6-3 and TRBJ2-4; without DNA, the TCRdb call of TRBD1 cannot be checked. Germline loops: CDR1 MNHEY, CDR2 SVGEGT. This CDR3 is 16 amino acids long. CDR3 protein: CASSYPPYGRGNIQYF.

The chain employs TRBV24-1 and TRBJ2-7. The germline CDR1 and CDR2 sequences are KGHDR and SFDVKD. CDR3 length: 12 residues. CDR3 amino acids: CATSRYGGEQYF.

This chain links TRBV5-5 with TRBJ2-3; no DNA is available, so the TRBD1 call from TCRdb remains unchecked. Germline assignment: CDR1 SGHKS and CDR2 YYEKEE (reference sequence). CDR3 size: 14 residues. Here the CDR3 reads CASRSVQGTDTQYF.

The chain is built from TRBV7-9 and TRBJ1-2; TCRdb designates TRBD1, a call that cannot be tested without DNA. Germline-derived CDR1 and CDR2 are SEHNR and FQNEAQ (reference sequence). This CDR3 has 13 residues. The CDR3 here is CASSLSGLGGYTF.

This sequence joins TRBV7-9 and TRBJ1-2. Germline assignment: CDR1 SEHNR and CDR2 FQNEAQ (reference sequence). This CDR3 comprises 14 residues. CDR3 sequence reads: CASSFSPPVGGYTF. The full variable domain, in which reference TRBV7-9 and TRBJ1-2 provide the parts outside the CDR3, is DTGVSQNPRHKITKRGQNVTFRCDPISEHNRLYWYRQTLGQGPEFLTYFQNEAQLEKSRLLSDRFSAERPKGSFSTLEIQRTEQGDSAMYLCASSFSPPVGGYTFGSGTRLTVV.

The rearrangement links TRBV7-9 to TRBJ2-1; TCRdb's D call, TRBD2, is unchecked because there is no DNA. The CDR3 sequence is 15 residues long. Germline CDR1 is SEHNR and CDR2 is FQNEAQ (reference sequence). The CDR3 spells CASSFISGLVLEQFF.

The chain couples TRBV11-2 to TRBJ2-1; TCRdb proposes TRBD2, but this gene call is untestable without DNA. CDR3 length equals 15 residues. CDR1 is SGHAT and CDR2 is FQNNGV in the germline V gene. CDR3 sequence: CASRRPGLGHVEQFF.

Here the CDR3 reads CATGESTDTQYF. V is TRBV6-6 and J is TRBJ2-3; checking the TCRdb D call of TRBD1 is not possible without DNA. The CDR3 covers 12 residues. Germline V CDR1 and CDR2: MNHNY, SVGAGI (reference sequence).

The chain combines TRBV5-1 with TRBJ2-5; TCRdb's D gene call, TRBD1, goes unchecked for lack of DNA. CDR3 length: 16 residues. Germline V gene sequence: CDR1 SGHRS, CDR2 YFSETQ. CDR3 sequence reads: CASSPEGTGGWETQYF. The complete variable domain, with remaining parts taken from reference TRBV5-1 and TRBJ2-5, reads KAGVTQTPRYLIKTRGQQVTLSCSPISGHRSVSWYQQTPGQGLQFLFEYFSETQRNKGNFPGRFSGRQFSNSRSEMNVSTLELGDSALYLCASSPEGTGGWETQYFGPGTRLLVL.

V is TRBV3-1 and J is TRBJ2-7; the TRBD1 assignment by TCRdb is unverifiable without DNA. This CDR3 has 14 residues. Germline V gives CDR1 LGHDT, CDR2 YNNKEL (reference sequence). CDR3 amino acids: CASSRYQGTYEQYF.

This rearrangement joins TRBV4-2 to TRBJ2-2. The CDR3 has 14 amino acids. Germline V gene lookup returns CDR1 LGHNA and CDR2 YNFKEQ. CDR3 region: CASSQARQTGELFF.

CDR3: CSASPSAFTYEQYF. The chain uses TRBV20-1 and TRBJ2-7; the TCRdb D gene call, TRBD2, has no DNA to confirm it. The CDR3 is 14 amino acids. Germline loops: CDR1 DFQATT, CDR2 SNEGSKA (reference sequence).

The chain carries TRBV28 and TRBJ2-7; lacking DNA, the TRBD1 call made by TCRdb goes unchecked. Germline CDR1 is MDHEN and CDR2 is SYDVKM. The CDR3 covers 14 residues. The chain's CDR3 is CASSLNRGAYEQYF.